A selection of T cell receptor beta chains follows, all from one sample in a study of cytomegalovirus exposure and HLA in healthy donors. Sequenced by immunoSEQ multiplex PCR; TCRdb stores in-frame clones only, minus some. The sample consists of roughly 150,000 clones, more than 70% of them appearing once. Sample: PBMCs. The receptor source for this set is a man aged 25 to 40 in good health and CMV-seronegative. Both conserved end residues are part of each CDR3. D genes are given only for firm matches. The size field is filled for only some rows; it gives once, few, many or a size class.

CDR3	DNA	V	J	D	size
CASSPRTETTGELFF	TGTGCCAGCAGCCCACGGACAGAGACCACCGGGGAGCTGTTTTTT	TRBV7-6	TRBJ2-2	-	-
CASSLQGDSPLHF	TGTGCCAGCAGCTTACAGGGGGATTCACCCCTCCACTTT	TRBV7-9	TRBJ1-6	TRBD1	-
CASSLWGATNEKLFF	TGTGCCAGCAGTTTATGGGGGGCAACTAATGAAAAACTGTTTTTT	TRBV27	TRBJ1-4	-	few
CASSPGTVLEAFF	TGTGCCAGCAGCCCCGGGACAGTTCTTGAAGCTTTCTTT	TRBV7-6	TRBJ1-1	TRBD1	-
CASSYWGDGHSPLHF	TGTGCCAGCAGTTATTGGGGGGATGGCCATTCACCCCTCCACTTT	TRBV28	TRBJ1-6	-	-
CASSVGGTEETQYF	TGTGCCAGCAGCGTAGGTGGGACTGAAGAGACCCAGTACTTC	TRBV9	TRBJ2-5	-	-
CAWSVTIQSSYEQYF	TGTGCCTGGAGTGTAACTATTCAAAGCTCCTACGAGCAGTACTTC	TRBV30	TRBJ2-7	-	-
CASRRMAGSHEQYF	TGTGCCAGCAGGCGGATGGCAGGGTCCCACGAGCAGTACTTC	TRBV6-5	TRBJ2-7	-	-
CASSLWDRSPGGYTF	TGTGCCAGCAGCTTATGGGACAGGAGCCCTGGAGGCTACACCTTC	TRBV7-9	TRBJ1-2	TRBD1	-
CASSDKEEGPYTF	TGTGCCAGCAGTGATAAGGAGGAGGGGCCGTACACCTTC	TRBV21-1	TRBJ1-2	-	-
CASSALSGGSTDTQYF	TGCGCCAGCAGCGCCTTGAGCGGGGGCAGCACAGATACGCAGTATTTT	TRBV5-1	TRBJ2-3	TRBD2	-
CASSPGLSSLNEKLFF	TGTGCCAGCTCACCCGGTTTAAGTAGCCTAAATGAAAAACTGTTTTTT	TRBV18	TRBJ1-4	-	-
CASSLGTGPAYEQYF	TGTGCCAGCAGCCTCGGGACAGGTCCCGCCTACGAGCAGTACTTC	TRBV9	TRBJ2-7	TRBD1	once
CASSLGGGPYEQYF	TGTGCCAGCAGCTTAGGGGGGGGGCCCTACGAGCAGTACTTC	TRBV7-6	TRBJ2-7	-	-
CASSLRPGQGNTEAFF	TGCGCCAGCAGCTTGCGTCCGGGACAGGGTAACACTGAAGCTTTCTTT	TRBV5-1	TRBJ1-1	TRBD1	-
CASSQGLAGGISTDTQYF	TGCGCCAGCAGCCAAGGACTAGCGGGGGGTATAAGCACAGATACGCAGTATTTT	TRBV5-1	TRBJ2-3	TRBD2	few
CASSEQRGGQETQYF	TGCGCCAGCAGTGAGCAGAGGGGGGGCCAAGAGACCCAGTACTTC	TRBV10-2	TRBJ2-5	-	-
CASSLRGSGNTIYF	TGTGCCAGCAGCTTACGGGGGTCCGGAAACACCATATATTTT	TRBV7-9	TRBJ1-3	-	-
CASSLYGLLTGELFF	TGTGCCAGCAGTTTATACGGACTCTTAACCGGGGAGCTGTTTTTT	TRBV27	TRBJ2-2	-	-
CATRDREYNEQFF	TGTGCCACCCGGGACAGGGAGTACAATGAGCAGTTCTTC	TRBV19	TRBJ2-1	TRBD1	-
CAWTGQSNGYTF	TGTGCCTGGACGGGACAGTCCAATGGCTACACCTTC	TRBV30	TRBJ1-2	TRBD1	-
CASSPAGRHQPQHF	TGCGCCAGCAGCCCCGCAGGGAGGCACCAGCCCCAGCATTTT	TRBV5-1	TRBJ1-5	-	few
CASSLGDSSGTDTQYF	TGTGCCAGCAGCTTAGGGGACAGCTCGGGCACAGATACGCAGTATTTT	TRBV5-4	TRBJ2-3	TRBD1	-
CASSKGLAVLDTQYF	TGTGCCAGTAGTAAGGGACTAGCGGTGCTGGATACGCAGTATTTT	TRBV19	TRBJ2-3	TRBD2	-
CASRTALYSNQPQHF	TGTGCCAGTAGAACAGCACTTTATAGCAATCAGCCCCAGCATTTT	TRBV19	TRBJ1-5	-	few
CASSRSRDTTSHSYEQYF	TGTGCCAGCAGCAGGTCCCGGGACACCACTTCACACTCCTACGAGCAGTACTTC	TRBV21-1	TRBJ2-7	-	-
CASKELAGVGETQYF	TGTGCCAGTAAGGAACTAGCGGGAGTTGGGGAGACCCAGTACTTC	TRBV19	TRBJ2-5	TRBD2	-
CASSIMGQAHSGANVLTF	TGTGCCAGTAGTATTATGGGACAGGCACACTCTGGGGCCAACGTCCTGACTTTC	TRBV19	TRBJ2-6	TRBD1	-
CASSAQDYNSPLHF	TGTGCCAGCAGCGCACAAGATTATAATTCACCCCTCCACTTT	TRBV5-6	TRBJ1-6	-	once